These T cell receptor beta chains were read from a single sample in a study of T-cell memory formation after mild COVID-19. TCRdb reprocessed the 5' RACE reads with MiXCR, giving one entry per CDR3 protein. The sample carries fewer than 450,000 distinct CDR3 sequences, approximately 21% recorded once. The sequenced sample was PBMCs or a T cell subset sorted from them (not recorded which). All receptors derive from an adult woman who had mild COVID-19 (a few samples of this study predate the infection). Cell type and time point are not known. CDR3s include the opening cysteine and the closing phenylalanine or tryptophan. The D gene is left open where the match is weak. Size is stated for part of the rows, as once, few or many counts, or as a class when the clone is expanded.

d_call,j_call,v_call,clone_size,cdr3_nt,cdr3_aa
TRBD2,TRBJ2-3,TRBV9,few,TGTGCCAGCAGCGTAGCTAGCGGGGGAGATACGCAGTATTTT,CASSVASGGDTQYF
TRBD1,TRBJ2-7,TRBV10-3,NA,TGTGCCATCGCTGTGACAGGGGGACGCAACGAGCAGTACTTC,CAIAVTGGRNEQYF
TRBD2,TRBJ2-3,TRBV20-1,many,TGCAGTGCCCCATCGGTAGCGGGAGCCACAGATACGCAGTATTTT,CSAPSVAGATDTQYF
NA,TRBJ2-5,TRBV7-9,NA,TGTGCCAGCAGCTTAGGACTACTCCAAGAGACCCAGTACTTC,CASSLGLLQETQYF
NA,TRBJ1-2,TRBV12-3/TRBV12-4,many,TGTGCCAGCAGTCCCCATTTCTACACCTTC,CASSPHFYTF
TRBD2,TRBJ2-1,TRBV11-2,NA,TGTGCCAGCGCGGCACTAGCGCCCAATGAGCAGTTCTTC,CASAALAPNEQFF
TRBD1,TRBJ1-2,TRBV12-3/TRBV12-4,NA,TGTGCCAGCAGTGGGTCCGCAGGGGGCCGTGCGTATGGCTACACCTTC,CASSGSAGGRAYGYTF
NA,TRBJ2-3,TRBV6-5,once,TGTGCCAGCAGTTACTCGAGCAGCACCCCAGATACGCAGTATTTT,CASSYSSSTPDTQYF
NA,TRBJ2-1,TRBV27,NA,TGTGCCAGCAGTCCCACCATCTCGGGGCATGAGCAGTTCTTC,CASSPTISGHEQFF
TRBD1,TRBJ2-2,TRBV20-1,NA,TGCAGTGCTAGAGTTACAGGGGCGACGACCGGGGAGCTGTTTTTT,CSARVTGATTGELFF
TRBD2,TRBJ2-7,TRBV6-2/TRBV6-3,NA,TGTGCCAGCAGTGATCCGGGACTAGCGTCCTCCTACGAGCAGTACTTC,CASSDPGLASSYEQYF